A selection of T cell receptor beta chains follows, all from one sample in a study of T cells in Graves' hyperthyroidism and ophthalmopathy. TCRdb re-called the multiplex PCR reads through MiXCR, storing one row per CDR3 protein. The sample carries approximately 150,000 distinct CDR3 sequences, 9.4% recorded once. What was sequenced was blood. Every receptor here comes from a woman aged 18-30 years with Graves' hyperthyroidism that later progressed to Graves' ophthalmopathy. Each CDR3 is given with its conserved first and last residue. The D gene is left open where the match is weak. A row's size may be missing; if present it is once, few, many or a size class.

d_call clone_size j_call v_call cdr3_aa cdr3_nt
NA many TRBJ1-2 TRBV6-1 CASSRVGYGYTF TGTGCCAGCAGTAGGGTTGGCTATGGCTACACCTTC
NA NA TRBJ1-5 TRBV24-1 CATSGQNQPQHF TGTGCCACCAGTGGGCAGAATCAGCCCCAGCATTTT
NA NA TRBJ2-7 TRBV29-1 CSVTRREATYEQYF TGCAGCGTGACGAGGAGGGAGGCGACTTACGAGCAGTACTTC
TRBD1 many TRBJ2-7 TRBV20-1 CSARQPGTDYEQYF TGCAGTGCTAGACAACCCGGGACAGACTACGAGCAGTACTTC
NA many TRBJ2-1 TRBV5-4 CASSPGDYNEQFF TGTGCCAGCAGCCCCGGAGATTACAATGAGCAGTTCTTC
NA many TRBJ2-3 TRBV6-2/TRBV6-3 CAMGPGTDTQYF TGTGCCATGGGCCCGGGAACAGATACGCAGTATTTT
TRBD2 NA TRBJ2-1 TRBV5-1 CASSSMTSGRQNEQFF TGCGCCAGCAGCTCGATGACTAGCGGGAGACAGAATGAGCAGTTCTTC
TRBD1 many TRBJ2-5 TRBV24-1 CATSDRGQETQYF TGTGCCACCTCGGACAGGGGTCAAGAGACCCAGTACTTC
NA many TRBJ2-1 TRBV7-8 CASSLAVHYNEQFF TGTGCCAGCAGCTTAGCGGTCCACTACAATGAGCAGTTCTTC
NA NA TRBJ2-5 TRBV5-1 CASSSLTGPMETQYF TGCGCCAGCAGCTCCTTGACTGGCCCTATGGAGACCCAGTACTTC
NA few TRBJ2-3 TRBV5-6 CASSLGVQVFSTDTQYF TGTGCCAGCAGCTTGGGGGTGCAGGTCTTTAGCACAGATACGCAGTATTTT
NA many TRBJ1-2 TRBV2 CASRGYYRFDYGYTF TGTGCCAGCAGAGGATACTACAGGTTCGACTATGGCTACACCTTC
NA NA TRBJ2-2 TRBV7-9 CASSVAPYTGELFF TGTGCCAGCAGCGTAGCCCCTTACACCGGGGAGCTGTTTTTT
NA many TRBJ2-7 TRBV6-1 CASSEALGQYF TGTGCCAGCAGTGAAGCCCTGGGGCAGTACTTC
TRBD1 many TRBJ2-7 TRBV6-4 CASRPGTGGHEQYF TGTGCCAGCAGGCCCGGGACAGGGGGCCACGAGCAGTACTTC
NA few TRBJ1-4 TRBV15 CATSRAVGNSQKLFF TGTGCCACCAGCAGAGCGGTGGGGAATAGTCAAAAACTGTTTTTT
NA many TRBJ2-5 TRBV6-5 CASSYSIMGETQYF TGTGCCAGCAGTTACTCGATCATGGGGGAGACCCAGTACTTC
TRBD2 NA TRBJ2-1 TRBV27 CASSWTSGSSYNEQFF TGTGCCAGCAGTTGGACTAGCGGGAGCTCCTACAATGAGCAGTTCTTC
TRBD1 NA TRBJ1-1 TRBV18 CASSPQDRGSNTEAFF TGTGCCAGCTCACCACAGGACAGGGGTTCGAACACTGAAGCTTTCTTT
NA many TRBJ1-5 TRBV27 CASSLSRNQPQHF TGTGCCAGCAGTTTATCGCGGAATCAGCCCCAGCATTTT
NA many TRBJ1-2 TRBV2 CASSDQANYGYTF TGTGCCAGCAGTGACCAGGCCAACTATGGCTACACCTTC
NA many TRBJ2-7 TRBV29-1 CSVGPGEGYEQYF TGCAGCGTTGGGCCAGGGGAGGGCTACGAGCAGTACTTC
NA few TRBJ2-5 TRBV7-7 CASSWGPDTKTQYF TGTGCTAGCAGCTGGGGCCCGGACACGAAGACCCAGTACTTC
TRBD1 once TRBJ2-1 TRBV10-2 CASSAGPGQGIADEQFF TGCGCCAGCAGTGCCGGCCCCGGACAGGGGATAGCGGATGAGCAGTTCTTC
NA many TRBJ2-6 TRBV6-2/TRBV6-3 CASSLQGIGASGANVLTF TGTGCCAGCAGTTTACAGGGTATCGGAGCTTCTGGGGCCAACGTCCTGACTTTC
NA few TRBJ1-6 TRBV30 CASRVLYNSPLHF TGTGCCTCCCGAGTCCTCTATAATTCACCCCTCCACTTT
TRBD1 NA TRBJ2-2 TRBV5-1 CASNRQGASSLTGELFF TGCGCCAGCAACCGACAGGGGGCCAGCTCCCTTACCGGGGAGCTGTTTTTT
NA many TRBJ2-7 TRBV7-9 CASSFETAPTYEQYF TGTGCCAGCAGCTTCGAGACAGCACCAACCTACGAGCAGTACTTC
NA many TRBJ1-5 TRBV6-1 CASSEVLVGSNQPQHF TGTGCCAGCAGTGAAGTTCTGGTGGGATCCAATCAGCCCCAGCATTTT
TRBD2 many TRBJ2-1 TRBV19 CASSYASGVNNEQFF TGTGCCAGTAGTTACGCTAGCGGGGTGAACAATGAGCAGTTCTTC
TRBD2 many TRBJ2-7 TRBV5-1 CASSLAGGRVYEQYF TGCGCCAGCAGCTTGGCGGGAGGGAGGGTCTACGAGCAGTACTTC
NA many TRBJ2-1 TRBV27 CASPTSKQFF TGTGCCAGCCCCACTAGCAAACAGTTCTTC
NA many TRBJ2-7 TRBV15 CATSRAETSSYEQYF TGTGCCACCAGCAGGGCGGAGACGAGCTCCTACGAGCAGTACTTC